These 14 T cell receptor beta chains came from one sample sequenced in a study of CD8 T cells in Susac syndrome. RNA amounts of roughly 0.45 to 1 ug underwent reverse transcription with random hexamers. TCRdb ran MiXCR on the immunoSEQ multiplex PCR reads and lists one entry per CDR3 protein. The sample holds roughly 130,000 distinct CDR3 sequences; nearly 95% are singletons and the top ten take around 0.12%. Sequencing used CD4+ T cells from PBMCs. The receptors were sampled from a human donor in good health.

The chain carries TRBV28 and TRBJ2-7; D might be TRBD1 (6 bases). V was trimmed by 6 bases and J by 5 bases, leaving 11 bases between them. The germline CDR1 and CDR2 sequences are MDHEN and SYDVKM. The CDR3 totals 12 residues. In DNA, the CDR3 is TGTGCCAGCAGCCAAACAGGGAACGAGCAGTACTTC. As protein: CASSQTGNEQYF.

The chain is built from TRBV11-2 and TRBJ2-5, with 10 bases identical to TRBD2. The ends lost 3 bases at V and 4 bases at J; junction bases unmatched: 8. Germline CDR1 is SGHAT and CDR2 is FQNNGV. The CDR3 spans 16 residues. DNA for the CDR3: TGTGCCAGCAGCTTTGTACTAGCGGGATCCCGAGAGACCCAGTACTTC. Translated: CASSFVLAGSRETQYF.

The chain joins TRBV7-2 to TRBJ2-3; perhaps TRBD2 as D (5 bases). V lost 7 bases, J lost 6 bases, and 17 bases lay in between. Germline V gene lookup returns CDR1 SGHTA and CDR2 FQGNSA. The length of the CDR3 is 14 residues. The DNA of the CDR3 is TGTGCCAGCACCTTCGGAGGTGCGGCCGATACGCAGTATTTT. Its translation is CASTFGGAADTQYF.

The chain carries TRBV11-1 and TRBJ1-1; D call uncertain. The CDR3 consists of 11 residues. Germline CDR1 and CDR2: SGHAT and FQDESV (reference sequence). Trimming left V 5 bases short and J 9 bases short, with 10 bases between. CDR3 in DNA: TGTGCCAGCAGCCTGGACGGGAAAGCTTTCTTT. It encodes CASSLDGKAFF.

V is TRBV29-1 and J is TRBJ1-3; D is unresolved. Trimming pared 6 bases from V and 4 bases from J, leaving 19 bases between. The CDR3 spans 15 residues. Germline CDR1 is SQVTM and CDR2 is ANQGSEA. The CDR3 is CSVALGSWGGNTIYF. The CDR3 DNA follows: TGCAGCGTGGCCCTTGGATCTTGGGGAGGAAACACCATATATTTT.

The chain recombines TRBV4-2 with TRBJ2-5, with TRBD1 identical over 7 bases. Looked up from germline, CDR1 is LGHNA and CDR2 is YNFKEQ. V lost 4 bases, J lost 1 base, and 9 bases stayed unmatched. This CDR3 comprises 16 residues. The CDR3, as DNA: TGTGCCAGCAGCCGAGGACAAGGGGGCCTCCAAGAGACCCAGTACTTC. As protein: CASSRGQGGLQETQYF.

This clonotype was recorded once. The genes are TRBV5-4 and TRBJ2-1; TRBD2 agrees at 13 bases. J lost 12 bases, V lost 5 bases, and 11 bases had no gene match. The V gene's germline CDR1 is SGHNT and CDR2 YYREEE (reference sequence). The CDR3 consists of 15 residues. In nucleotides, the CDR3 is TGTGCCAGCAGGAGGACTAGCGGGGGACTGGAGGGGCAGTTCTTC. Residues: CASRRTSGGLEGQFF.

The chain links TRBV25-1 to TRBJ2-1; D remains unclear. CDR3 length equals 15 residues. V was trimmed by 6 bases and J by 5 bases, leaving 17 bases between them. Germline V gene sequence: CDR1 MGHDK, CDR2 SYGVNS. The CDR3 is CASSLGRPVDNEQFF. CDR3 sequence (DNA): TGTGCCAGCAGCCTAGGCCGACCCGTGGACAATGAGCAGTTCTTC.

The chain employs TRBV30 and TRBJ2-1; D unclear. The germline V gene has CDR1 GTSNPN and CDR2 SVGIG (reference sequence). The CDR3 covers 12 residues. The V end lost 4 bases, the J end lost 7 bases, and 11 bases lay between the germline ends. Here the CDR3 reads CAWIPVGNEQFF. In DNA, the CDR3 is TGTGCCTGGATCCCGGTTGGGAATGAGCAGTTCTTC.

The V gene is TRBV20-1, the J gene TRBJ2-5, with D hard to call. The germline CDR1 and CDR2 sequences are DFQATT and SNEGSKA (reference sequence). This CDR3 spans 13 amino acids. Trimming pared 0 bases from V and 5 bases from J, leaving 10 bases between. The CDR3 region has the DNA TGCAGTGCTAGAGATCTTGTGTCGGAGACCCAGTACTTC. It translates to CSARDLVSETQYF.

The CDR3 sequence is CSASPGTGKETQYF. The CDR3 DNA follows: TGCAGTGCTAGCCCGGGGACAGGGAAAGAGACCCAGTACTTC. This rearrangement joins TRBV20-1 to TRBJ2-5, with 9 bases matching TRBD1. The CDR3 length is 14 residues. J lost 3 bases, V lost 3 bases, and 5 bases had no gene match. CDR1 and CDR2 (germline): DFQATT, SNEGSKA (reference sequence).

The chain is built from TRBV28 and TRBJ1-2; possibly TRBD1 for D (6 bases). CDR1 MDHEN and CDR2 SYDVKM come from the germline V gene. This CDR3 contains 13 residues. V lost 3 bases to trimming and J lost 4 bases, with 9 bases between them. CDR3 nucleotide sequence: TGTGCCAGCAGTTTCGGGGGCATCTATGGCTACACCTTC. Translation gives CASSFGGIYGYTF.

The gene calls are TRBV28 and TRBJ2-7, with 12 bases matching TRBD2. The J segment lost 0 bases and the V segment lost 6 bases, leaving 0 bases of the junction unmatched. CDR3 size: 14 residues. Germline V gives CDR1 MDHEN, CDR2 SYDVKM. CDR3 in amino acids: CASRTSGSSYEQYF. CDR3 DNA: TGTGCCAGCAGGACTAGCGGGAGCTCCTACGAGCAGTACTTC. The variable domain in full, completed from reference TRBV28 and TRBJ2-7, reads DVKVTQSSRYLVKRTGEKVFLECVQDMDHENMFWYRQDPGLGLRLIYFSYDVKMKEKGDIPEGYSVSREKKERFSLILESASTNQTSMYLCASRTSGSSYEQYFGPGTRLTVT.

The rearrangement uses TRBV4-2 and TRBJ2-4; TRBD2 matches at 11 bases. Germline assignment: CDR1 LGHNA and CDR2 YNFKEQ. Unmatched junction bases numbered 5, after V lost 4 bases and J lost 0 bases. The CDR3 has 17 amino acids. CDR3 in DNA: TGTGCCAGCAGCCCGCAACTAGCGGGAGAAGCCAAAAACATTCAGTACTTC. This codes for CASSPQLAGEAKNIQYF.